This TCR beta chain originates from a study of healthy donors' naive CD4 and CD8 T cells. Naive T cells were sorted: CD4+CD8-CD45RO-CD45RA+ for CD4+, CD8+CD4-CD45RA+CD27bright for CD8+. Germline assignment: CDR1 SQVTM and CDR2 ANQGSEA. V was clipped by 7 bases and J by 2 bases; unmatched bases: 3. The CDR3 spans 14 residues. A linear amplification protocol produced the TCR libraries from around 0.55 ug of total RNA. Using its own MiXCR run on the reads, TCRdb lists one record per CDR3 protein. The sample lists approximately 180,000 distinct CDR3 sequences, 74% occurring once. The origin of this receptor is a pool of human donors in good health; the sample pools cells from several healthy donors. V gene TRBV29-1 combines with J gene TRBJ2-3; 13 bases map to TRBD2. The specimen was naive CD4+ and CD8+ T cells sorted from blood, pooled from several donors. The CDR3 DNA is TGCAGCGCCGGGACTAGCGGGAACACAGATACGCAGTATTTT. Its translation is CSAGTSGNTDTQYF.